This TCR beta chain originates from a study of identical twins. Study-level points and caveats: For cord blood, abundant beta clonotypes had fewer insertions, unlike memory repertoires, which showed none.

Trimming left V 6 bases short and J 6 bases short, with 16 bases between. The CDR3 has 14 residues. Notes on this clonotype: Antigen unknown.

Each CDR3 protein is one row after TCRdb ran MiXCR on the 5' RACE reads. This table holds approximately 630,000 distinct CDR3 sequences, 7% to 7.5% found once. The same data also contributed to another study, on yellow fever vaccine responses in identical twins.

The sample taken for sequencing was PBMCs. The chain joins TRBV12-3 or TRBV12-4 to TRBJ2-3, with D tentatively TRBD2 (5 bases). The clonotype comes from a woman younger than 30 in good health. CDR3 nucleotide sequence: TGTGCCAGCAGAACTTCGTCTGGACTCGATACGCAGTATTTT. This gives the protein CASRTSSGLDTQYF.